This TCR beta chain is drawn from a study of T-cell memory formation after mild COVID-19. Study background: TCR clusters were largely donor specific.

From the 5' RACE reads, TCRdb called clonotypes with MiXCR, one entry per CDR3 protein. The sample consists of a few hundred thousand distinct CDR3 sequences, approximately 19% of them appearing once. Trimming left V 3 bases short and J 3 bases short, with 10 bases between. Germline V gene data show CDR1 as SQVTM and CDR2 as ANQGSEA. The CDR3 has 13 residues. As for this clonotype: Its matching antigen is unknown.

Study-wide findings and caveats: Balance between CD4 and CD8 was seen in clones contracting day 15 to 85, and a CD4+ lean was seen in later expanders. Proof of SARS-CoV-2 specificity was absent for the second-wave clones that crested on day 37. Memory cells collected pre-infection included some clones that later responded, suggesting cross-reactive memory joined.

Material for sequencing was PBMCs or a T cell subset sorted from them (not recorded which). The chain uses TRBV29-1 and TRBJ2-3, with D uncertain. The sequence derives from a man between 18 and 35 years old who had mild COVID-19 (a few samples of this study predate the infection). Cell type and time point are not known. In DNA, the CDR3 is TGCAGCGTTGATCCCCCAGAGACAGATACGCAGTATTTT. Protein product: CSVDPPETDTQYF.